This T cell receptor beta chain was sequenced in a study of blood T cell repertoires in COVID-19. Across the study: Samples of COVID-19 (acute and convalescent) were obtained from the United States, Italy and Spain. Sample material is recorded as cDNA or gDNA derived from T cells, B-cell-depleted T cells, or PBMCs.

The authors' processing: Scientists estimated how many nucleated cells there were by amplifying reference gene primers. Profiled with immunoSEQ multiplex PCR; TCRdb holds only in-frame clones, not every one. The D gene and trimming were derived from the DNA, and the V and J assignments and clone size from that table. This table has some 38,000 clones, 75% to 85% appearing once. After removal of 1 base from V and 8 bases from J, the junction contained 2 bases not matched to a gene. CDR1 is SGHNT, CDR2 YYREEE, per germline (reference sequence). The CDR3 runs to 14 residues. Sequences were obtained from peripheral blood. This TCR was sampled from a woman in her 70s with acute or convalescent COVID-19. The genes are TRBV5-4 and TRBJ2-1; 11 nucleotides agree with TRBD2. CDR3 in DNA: TGTGCCAGCAGCTTGACTAGCGGGAGCTATGAGCAGTTCTTC. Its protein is CASSLTSGSYEQFF.